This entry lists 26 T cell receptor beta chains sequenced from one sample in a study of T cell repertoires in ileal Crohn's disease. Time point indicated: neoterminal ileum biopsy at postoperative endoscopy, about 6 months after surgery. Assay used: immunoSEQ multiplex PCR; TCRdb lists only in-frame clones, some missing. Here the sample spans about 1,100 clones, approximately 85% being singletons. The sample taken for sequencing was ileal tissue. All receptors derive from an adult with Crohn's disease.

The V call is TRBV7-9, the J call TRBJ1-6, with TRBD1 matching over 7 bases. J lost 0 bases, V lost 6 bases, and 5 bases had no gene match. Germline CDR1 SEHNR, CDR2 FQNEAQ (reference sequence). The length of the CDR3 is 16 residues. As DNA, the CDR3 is TGTGCCAGCAGAGGAGGGGACAGCTCCTATAATTCACCCCTCCACTTT. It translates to CASRGGDSSYNSPLHF. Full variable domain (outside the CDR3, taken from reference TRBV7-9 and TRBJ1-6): DTGVSQNPRHKITKRGQNVTFRCDPISEHNRLYWYRQTLGQGPEFLTYFQNEAQLEKSRLLSDRFSAERPKGSFSTLEIQRTEQGDSAMYLCASRGGDSSYNSPLHFGNGTRLTVT.

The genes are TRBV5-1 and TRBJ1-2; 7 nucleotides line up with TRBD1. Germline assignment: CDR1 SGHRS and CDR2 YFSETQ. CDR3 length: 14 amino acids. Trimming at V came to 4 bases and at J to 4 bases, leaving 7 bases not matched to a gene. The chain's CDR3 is CASSAGTASYGYTF. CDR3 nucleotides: TGCGCCAGCAGCGCCGGGACAGCCTCCTATGGCTACACCTTC.

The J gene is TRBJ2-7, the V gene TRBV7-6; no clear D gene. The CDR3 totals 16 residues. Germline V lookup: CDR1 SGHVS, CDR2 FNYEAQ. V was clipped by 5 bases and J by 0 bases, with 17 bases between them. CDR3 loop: CASSPGYSSSSYEQYF. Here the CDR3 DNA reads TGTGCCAGCAGCCCTGGCTACAGTTCAAGCTCCTACGAGCAGTACTTC. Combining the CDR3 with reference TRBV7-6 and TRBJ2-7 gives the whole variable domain GAGVSQSPRYKVTKRGQDVALRCDPISGHVSLYWYRQALGQGPEFLTYFNYEAQQDKSGLPNDRFSAERPEGSISTLTIQRTEQRDSAMYRCASSPGYSSSSYEQYFGPGTRLTVT.

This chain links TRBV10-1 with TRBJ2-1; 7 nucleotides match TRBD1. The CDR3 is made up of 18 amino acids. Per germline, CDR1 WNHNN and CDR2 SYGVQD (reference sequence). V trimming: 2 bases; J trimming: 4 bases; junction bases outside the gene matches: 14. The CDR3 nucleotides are TGCGCCAGCAGTGAGCGAACGACAGGGACATTCCTTTACAATGAGCAGTTCTTC. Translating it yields CASSERTTGTFLYNEQFF.

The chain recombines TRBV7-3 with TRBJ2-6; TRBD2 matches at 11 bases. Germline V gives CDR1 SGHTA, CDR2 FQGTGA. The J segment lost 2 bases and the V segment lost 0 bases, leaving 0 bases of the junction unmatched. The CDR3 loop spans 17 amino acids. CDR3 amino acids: CASSLTSGGAGANVLTF. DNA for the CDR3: TGTGCCAGCAGCTTAACTAGCGGGGGGGCTGGGGCCAACGTCCTGACTTTC.

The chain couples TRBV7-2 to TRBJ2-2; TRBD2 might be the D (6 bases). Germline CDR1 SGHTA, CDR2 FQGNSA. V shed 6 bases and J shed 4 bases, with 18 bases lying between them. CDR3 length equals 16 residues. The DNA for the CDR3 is TGTGCCAGCAGAGCTGGGACTTCAAGAGGCACCGGGGAGCTGTTTTTT. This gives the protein CASRAGTSRGTGELFF.

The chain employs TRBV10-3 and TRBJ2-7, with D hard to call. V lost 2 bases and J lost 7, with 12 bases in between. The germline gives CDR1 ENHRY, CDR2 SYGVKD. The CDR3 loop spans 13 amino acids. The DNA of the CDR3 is TGTGCCATCAGTGAGGCGGCTCCCGGTGAGCAGTACTTC. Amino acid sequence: CAISEAAPGEQYF.

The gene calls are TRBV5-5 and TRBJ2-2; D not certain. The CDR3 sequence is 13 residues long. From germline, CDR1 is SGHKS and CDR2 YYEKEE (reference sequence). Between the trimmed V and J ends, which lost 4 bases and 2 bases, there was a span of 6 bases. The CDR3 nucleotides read TGTGCCAGCAGCGCCTATAACACCGGGGAGCTGTTTTTT. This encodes CASSAYNTGELFF.

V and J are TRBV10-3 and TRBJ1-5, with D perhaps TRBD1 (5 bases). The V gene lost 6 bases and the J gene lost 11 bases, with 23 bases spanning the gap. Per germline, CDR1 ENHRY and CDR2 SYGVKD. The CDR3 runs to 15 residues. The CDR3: CAISAAEGRGSTQHF. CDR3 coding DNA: TGTGCCATCAGCGCTGCTGAAGGGAGGGGATCAACCCAGCATTTT.

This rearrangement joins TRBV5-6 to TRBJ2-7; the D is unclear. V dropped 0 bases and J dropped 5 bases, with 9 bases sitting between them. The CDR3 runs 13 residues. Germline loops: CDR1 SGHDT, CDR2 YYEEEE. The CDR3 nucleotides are TGTGCCAGCAGCTTGGGGAGCAGTAACGAGCAGTACTTC. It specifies CASSLGSSNEQYF.

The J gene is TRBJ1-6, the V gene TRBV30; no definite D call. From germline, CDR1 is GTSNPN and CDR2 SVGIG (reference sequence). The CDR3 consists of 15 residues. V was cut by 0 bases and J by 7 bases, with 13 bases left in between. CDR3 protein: CAWSVTGRGNSPLHF. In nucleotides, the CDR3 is TGTGCCTGGAGTGTTACCGGCAGAGGGAATTCACCCCTCCACTTT. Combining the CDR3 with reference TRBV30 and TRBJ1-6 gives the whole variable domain SQTIHQWPATLVQPVGSPLSLECTVEGTSNPNLYWYRQAAGRGLQLLFYSVGIGQISSEVPQNLSASRPQDRQFILSSKKLLLSDSGFYLCAWSVTGRGNSPLHFGNGTRLTVT.

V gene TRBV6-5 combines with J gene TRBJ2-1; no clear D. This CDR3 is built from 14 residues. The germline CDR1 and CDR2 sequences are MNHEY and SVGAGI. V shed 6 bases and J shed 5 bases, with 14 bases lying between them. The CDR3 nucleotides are TGTGCCAGCAGCTCCGAGTTGGTGGACAATGAGCAGTTCTTC. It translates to CASSSELVDNEQFF.

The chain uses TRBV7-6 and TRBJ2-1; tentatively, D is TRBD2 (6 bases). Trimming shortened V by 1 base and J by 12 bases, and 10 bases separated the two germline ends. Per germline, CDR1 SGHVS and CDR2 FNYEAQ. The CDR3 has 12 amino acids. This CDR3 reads CASSLVEGGQFF. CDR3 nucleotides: TGTGCCAGCAGCTTAGTCGAGGGAGGGCAGTTCTTC.

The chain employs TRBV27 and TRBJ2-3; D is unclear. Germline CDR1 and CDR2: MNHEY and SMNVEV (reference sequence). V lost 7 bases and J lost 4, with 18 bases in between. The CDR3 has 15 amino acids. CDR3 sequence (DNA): TGTGCCAGCACCGCGGATCAAGGTGGCCCAGATACGCAGTATTTT. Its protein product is CASTADQGGPDTQYF.

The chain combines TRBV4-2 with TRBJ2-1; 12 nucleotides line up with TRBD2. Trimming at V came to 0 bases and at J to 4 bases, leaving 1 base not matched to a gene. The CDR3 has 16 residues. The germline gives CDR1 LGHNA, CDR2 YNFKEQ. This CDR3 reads CASSQDGTSGYNEQFF. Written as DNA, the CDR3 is TGTGCCAGCAGCCAAGATGGGACTAGCGGGTACAATGAGCAGTTCTTC.

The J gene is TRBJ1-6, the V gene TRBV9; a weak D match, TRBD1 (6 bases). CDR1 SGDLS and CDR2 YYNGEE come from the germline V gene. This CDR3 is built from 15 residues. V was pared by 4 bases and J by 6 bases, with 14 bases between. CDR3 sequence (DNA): TGTGCCAGCAGCCCCCTGAGGGGGGGTAATTCACCCCTCCACTTT. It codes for CASSPLRGGNSPLHF.

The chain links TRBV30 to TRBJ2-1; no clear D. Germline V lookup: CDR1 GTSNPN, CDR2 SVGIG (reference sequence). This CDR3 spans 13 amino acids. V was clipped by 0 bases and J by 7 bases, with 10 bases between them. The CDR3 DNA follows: TGTGCCTGGAGTGTAAGTCTCGGTAATGAGCAGTTCTTC. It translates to CAWSVSLGNEQFF.

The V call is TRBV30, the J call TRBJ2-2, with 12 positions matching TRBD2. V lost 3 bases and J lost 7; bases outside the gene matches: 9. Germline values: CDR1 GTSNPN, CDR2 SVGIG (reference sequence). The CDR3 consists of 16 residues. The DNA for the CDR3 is TGTGCCTGGAGCGGCCTAGCGGGGGGGGTTGGCGGGGAGCTGTTTTTT. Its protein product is CAWSGLAGGVGGELFF.

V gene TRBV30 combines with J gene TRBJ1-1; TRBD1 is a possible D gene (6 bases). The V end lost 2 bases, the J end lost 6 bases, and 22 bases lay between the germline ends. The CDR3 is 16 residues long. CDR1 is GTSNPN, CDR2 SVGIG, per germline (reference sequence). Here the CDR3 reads CAWSFTPGAGAPEAFF. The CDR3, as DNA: TGTGCCTGGAGTTTTACACCCGGGGCAGGGGCTCCTGAAGCTTTCTTT.

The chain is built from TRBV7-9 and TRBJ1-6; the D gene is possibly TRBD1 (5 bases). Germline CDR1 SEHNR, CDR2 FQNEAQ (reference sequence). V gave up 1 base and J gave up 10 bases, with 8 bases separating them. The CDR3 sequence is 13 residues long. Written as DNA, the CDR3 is TGTGCCAGCAGCTTAGGGGGCTTGTCACCCCTCCACTTT. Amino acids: CASSLGGLSPLHF.

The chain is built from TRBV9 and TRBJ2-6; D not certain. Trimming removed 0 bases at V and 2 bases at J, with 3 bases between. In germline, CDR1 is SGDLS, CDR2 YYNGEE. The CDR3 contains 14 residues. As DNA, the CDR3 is TGTGCCAGCAGCGTAGCAACTGGGGCCAACGTCCTGACTTTC. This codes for CASSVATGANVLTF.

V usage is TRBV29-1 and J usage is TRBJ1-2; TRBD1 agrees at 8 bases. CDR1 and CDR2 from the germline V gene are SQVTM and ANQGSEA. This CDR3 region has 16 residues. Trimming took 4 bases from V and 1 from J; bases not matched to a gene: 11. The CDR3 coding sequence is TGCAGCGTTGGGACAGGGAATGCCTACTTTAACTATGGCTACACCTTC. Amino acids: CSVGTGNAYFNYGYTF.

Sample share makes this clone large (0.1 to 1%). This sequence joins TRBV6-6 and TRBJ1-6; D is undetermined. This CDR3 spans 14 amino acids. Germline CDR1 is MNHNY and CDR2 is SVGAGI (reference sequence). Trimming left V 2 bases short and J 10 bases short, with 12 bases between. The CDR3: CASSYGGGQSPLHF. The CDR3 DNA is TGTGCCAGCAGTTACGGAGGTGGTCAATCACCCCTCCACTTT.

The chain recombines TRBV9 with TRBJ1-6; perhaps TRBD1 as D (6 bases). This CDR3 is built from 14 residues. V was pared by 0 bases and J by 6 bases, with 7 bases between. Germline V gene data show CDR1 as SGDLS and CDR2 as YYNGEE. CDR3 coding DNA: TGTGCCAGCAGCGTAGGAGGGGGTAATTCACCCCTCCACTTT. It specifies CASSVGGGNSPLHF. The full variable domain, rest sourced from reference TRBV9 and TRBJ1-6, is DSGVTQTPKHLITATGQRVTLRCSPRSGDLSVYWYQQSLDQGLQFLIQYYNGEERAKGNILERFSAQQFPDLHSELNLSSLELGDSALYFCASSVGGGNSPLHFGNGTRLTVT.

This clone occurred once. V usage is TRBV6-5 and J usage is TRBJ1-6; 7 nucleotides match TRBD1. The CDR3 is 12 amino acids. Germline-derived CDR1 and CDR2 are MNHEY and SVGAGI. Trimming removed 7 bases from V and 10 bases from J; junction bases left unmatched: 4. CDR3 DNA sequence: TGTGCCAGCACACAGGGGTTCTCACCCCTCCACTTT. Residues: CASTQGFSPLHF.

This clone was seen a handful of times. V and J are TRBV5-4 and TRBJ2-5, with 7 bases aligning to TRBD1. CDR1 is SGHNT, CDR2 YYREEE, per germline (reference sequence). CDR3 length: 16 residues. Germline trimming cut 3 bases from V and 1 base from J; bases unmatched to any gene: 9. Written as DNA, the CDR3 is TGTGCCAGCAGCTCTAATTCGGGACAGCTCCAAGAGACCCAGTACTTC. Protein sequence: CASSSNSGQLQETQYF.